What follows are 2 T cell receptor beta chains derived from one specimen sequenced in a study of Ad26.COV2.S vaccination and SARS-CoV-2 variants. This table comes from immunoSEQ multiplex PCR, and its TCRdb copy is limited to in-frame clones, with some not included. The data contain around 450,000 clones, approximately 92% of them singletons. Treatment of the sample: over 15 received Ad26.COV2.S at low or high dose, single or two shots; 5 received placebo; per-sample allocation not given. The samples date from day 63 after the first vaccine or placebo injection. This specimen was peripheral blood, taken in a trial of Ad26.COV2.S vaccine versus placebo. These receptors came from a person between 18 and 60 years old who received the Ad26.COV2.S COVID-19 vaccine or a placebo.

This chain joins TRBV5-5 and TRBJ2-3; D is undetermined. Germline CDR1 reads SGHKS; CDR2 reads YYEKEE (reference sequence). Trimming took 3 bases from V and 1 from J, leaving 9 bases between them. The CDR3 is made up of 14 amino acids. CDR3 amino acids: CASSSYRGTDTQYF. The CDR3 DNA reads TGTGCCAGCAGCTCCTATCGGGGCACAGATACGCAGTATTTT.

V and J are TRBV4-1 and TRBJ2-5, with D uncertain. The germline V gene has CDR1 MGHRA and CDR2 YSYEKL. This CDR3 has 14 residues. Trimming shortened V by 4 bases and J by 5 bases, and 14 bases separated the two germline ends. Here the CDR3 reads CASSRDGFAETQYF. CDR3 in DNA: TGCGCCAGCAGCCGCGACGGGTTTGCGGAGACCCAGTACTTC.